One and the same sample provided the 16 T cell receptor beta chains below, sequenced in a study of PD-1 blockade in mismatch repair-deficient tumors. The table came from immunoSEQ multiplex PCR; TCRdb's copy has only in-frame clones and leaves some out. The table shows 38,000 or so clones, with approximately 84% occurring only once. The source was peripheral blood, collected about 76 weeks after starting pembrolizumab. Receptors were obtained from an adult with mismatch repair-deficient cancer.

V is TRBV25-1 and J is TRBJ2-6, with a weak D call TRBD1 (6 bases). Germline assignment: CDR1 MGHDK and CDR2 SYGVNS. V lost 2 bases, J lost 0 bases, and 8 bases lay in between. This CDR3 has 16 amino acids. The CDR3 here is CASSERGISGANVLTF. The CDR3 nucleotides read TGTGCCAGCAGTGAAAGGGGGATCTCTGGGGCCAACGTCCTGACTTTC.

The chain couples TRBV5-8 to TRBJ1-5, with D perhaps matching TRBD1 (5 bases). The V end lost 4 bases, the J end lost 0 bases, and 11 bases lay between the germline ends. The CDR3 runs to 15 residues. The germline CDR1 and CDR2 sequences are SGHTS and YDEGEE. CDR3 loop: CASSARVNSNQPQHF. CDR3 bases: TGTGCCAGCAGCGCCAGGGTTAATAGCAATCAGCCCCAGCATTTT.

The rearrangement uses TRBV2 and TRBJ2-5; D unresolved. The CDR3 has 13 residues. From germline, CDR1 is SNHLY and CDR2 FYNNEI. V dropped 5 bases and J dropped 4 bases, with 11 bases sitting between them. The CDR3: CASSTVTRETQYF. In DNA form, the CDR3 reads TGTGCCAGCAGTACTGTTACGCGAGAGACCCAGTACTTC.

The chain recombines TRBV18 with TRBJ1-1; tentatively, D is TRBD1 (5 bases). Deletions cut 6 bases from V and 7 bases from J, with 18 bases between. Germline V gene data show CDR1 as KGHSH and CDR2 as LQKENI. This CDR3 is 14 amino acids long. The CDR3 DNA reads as TGTGCCAGCTCCCCGTCAGTAGGGGTCGTTGAAGCTTTCTTT. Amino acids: CASSPSVGVVEAFF.

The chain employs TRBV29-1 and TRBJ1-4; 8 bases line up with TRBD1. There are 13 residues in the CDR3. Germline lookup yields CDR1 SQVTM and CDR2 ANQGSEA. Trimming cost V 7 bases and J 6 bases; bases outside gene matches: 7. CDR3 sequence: CSAEQGVDEKLFF. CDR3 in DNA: TGCAGCGCCGAACAGGGGGTAGATGAAAAACTGTTTTTT.

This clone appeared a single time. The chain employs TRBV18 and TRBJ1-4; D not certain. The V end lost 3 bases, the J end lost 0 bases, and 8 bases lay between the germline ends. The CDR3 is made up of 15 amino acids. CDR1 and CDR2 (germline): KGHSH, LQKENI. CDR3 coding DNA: TGTGCCAGCTCACCGACGGTTGCAACTAATGAAAAACTGTTTTTT. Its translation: CASSPTVATNEKLFF.

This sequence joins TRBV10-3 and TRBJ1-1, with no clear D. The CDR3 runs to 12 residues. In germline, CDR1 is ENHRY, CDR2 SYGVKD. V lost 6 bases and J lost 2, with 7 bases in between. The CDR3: CAIRAGNTEAFF. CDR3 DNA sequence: TGTGCCATCAGGGCGGGAAACACTGAAGCTTTCTTT.

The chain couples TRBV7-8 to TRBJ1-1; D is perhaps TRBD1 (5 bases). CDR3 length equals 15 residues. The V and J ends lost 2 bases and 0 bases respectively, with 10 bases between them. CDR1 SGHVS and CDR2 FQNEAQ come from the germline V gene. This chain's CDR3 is CASSLQDRVNTEAFF. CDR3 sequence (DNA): TGTGCCAGCAGCTTACAAGACAGAGTGAACACTGAAGCTTTCTTT.

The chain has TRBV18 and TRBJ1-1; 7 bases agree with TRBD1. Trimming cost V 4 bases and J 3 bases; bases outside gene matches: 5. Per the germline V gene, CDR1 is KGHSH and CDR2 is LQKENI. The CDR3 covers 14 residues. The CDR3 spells CASSLQGSDTEAFF. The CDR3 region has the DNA TGTGCCAGCTCACTACAGGGGAGCGACACTGAAGCTTTCTTT.

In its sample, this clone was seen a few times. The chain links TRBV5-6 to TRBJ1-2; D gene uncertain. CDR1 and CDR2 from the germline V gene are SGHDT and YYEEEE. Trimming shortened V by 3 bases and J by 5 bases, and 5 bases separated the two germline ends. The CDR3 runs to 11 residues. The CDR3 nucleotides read TGTGCCAGCAGCTCGGTATATGGCTACACCTTC. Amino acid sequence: CASSSVYGYTF.

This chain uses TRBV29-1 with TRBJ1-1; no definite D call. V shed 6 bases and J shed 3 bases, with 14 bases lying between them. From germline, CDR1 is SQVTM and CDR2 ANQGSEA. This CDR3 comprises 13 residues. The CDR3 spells CSVRRQSDTEAFF. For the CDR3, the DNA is TGCAGCGTCCGGCGTCAGTCGGACACTGAAGCTTTCTTT.

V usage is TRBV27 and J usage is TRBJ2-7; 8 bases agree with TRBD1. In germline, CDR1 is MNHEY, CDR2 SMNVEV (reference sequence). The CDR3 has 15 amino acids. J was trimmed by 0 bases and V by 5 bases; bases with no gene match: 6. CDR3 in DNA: TGTGCCAGCAGTACATGGACAGGGTACTCCTACGAGCAGTACTTC. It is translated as CASSTWTGYSYEQYF.

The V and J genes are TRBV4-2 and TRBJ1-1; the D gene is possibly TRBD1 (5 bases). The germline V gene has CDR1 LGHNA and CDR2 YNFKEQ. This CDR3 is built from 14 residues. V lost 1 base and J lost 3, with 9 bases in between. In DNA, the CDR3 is TGTGCCAGCAGCCAAGGCGGGGGGGACACTGAAGCTTTCTTT. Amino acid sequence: CASSQGGGDTEAFF.

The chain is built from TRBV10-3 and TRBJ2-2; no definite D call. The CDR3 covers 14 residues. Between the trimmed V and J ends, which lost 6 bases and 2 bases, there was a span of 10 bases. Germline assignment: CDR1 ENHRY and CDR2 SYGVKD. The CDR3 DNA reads TGTGCCATCAGAGCTGGTCTAAACACCGGGGAGCTGTTTTTT. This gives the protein CAIRAGLNTGELFF.

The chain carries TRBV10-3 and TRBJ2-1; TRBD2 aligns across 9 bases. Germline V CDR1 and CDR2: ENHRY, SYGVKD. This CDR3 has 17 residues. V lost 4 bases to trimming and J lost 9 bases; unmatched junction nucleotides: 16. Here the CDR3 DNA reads TGTGCCATCAGTGGTCTTAGCGGGAGCCCGACGGTGGGTGAGCAGTTCTTC. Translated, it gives CAISGLSGSPTVGEQFF.

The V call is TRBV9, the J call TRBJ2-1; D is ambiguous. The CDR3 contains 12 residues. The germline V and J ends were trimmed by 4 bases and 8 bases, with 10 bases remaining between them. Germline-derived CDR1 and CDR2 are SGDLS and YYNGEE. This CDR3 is CASSSCNDEQFF. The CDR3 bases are TGTGCCAGCAGCTCATGCAACGATGAGCAGTTCTTC. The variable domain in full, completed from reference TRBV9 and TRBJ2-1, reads DSGVTQTPKHLITATGQRVTLRCSPRSGDLSVYWYQQSLDQGLQFLIQYYNGEERAKGNILERFSAQQFPDLHSELNLSSLELGDSALYFCASSSCNDEQFFGPGTRLTVL.